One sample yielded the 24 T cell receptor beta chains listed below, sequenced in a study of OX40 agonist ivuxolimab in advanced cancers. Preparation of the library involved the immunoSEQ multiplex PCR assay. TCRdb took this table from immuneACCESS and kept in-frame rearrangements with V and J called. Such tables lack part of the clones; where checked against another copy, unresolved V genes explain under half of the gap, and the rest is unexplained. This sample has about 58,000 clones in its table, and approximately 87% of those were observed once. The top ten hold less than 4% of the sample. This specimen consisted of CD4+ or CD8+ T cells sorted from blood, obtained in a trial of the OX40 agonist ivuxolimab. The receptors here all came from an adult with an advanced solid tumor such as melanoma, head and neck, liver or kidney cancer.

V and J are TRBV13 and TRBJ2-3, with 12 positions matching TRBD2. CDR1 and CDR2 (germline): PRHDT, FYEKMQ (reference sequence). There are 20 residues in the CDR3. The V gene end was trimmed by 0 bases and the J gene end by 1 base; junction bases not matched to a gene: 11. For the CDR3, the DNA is TGTGCCAGCAGCTTAGGGCTAGCGGGGGGGCCGAAGGGAGGCACAGATACGCAGTATTTT. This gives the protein CASSLGLAGGPKGGTDTQYF. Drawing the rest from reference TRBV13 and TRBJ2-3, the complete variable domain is AAGVIQSPRHLIKEKRETATLKCYPIPRHDTVYWYQQGPGQDPQFLISFYEKMQSDKGSIPDRFSAQQFSDYHSELNMSSLELGDSALYFCASSLGLAGGPKGGTDTQYFGPGTRLTVL.

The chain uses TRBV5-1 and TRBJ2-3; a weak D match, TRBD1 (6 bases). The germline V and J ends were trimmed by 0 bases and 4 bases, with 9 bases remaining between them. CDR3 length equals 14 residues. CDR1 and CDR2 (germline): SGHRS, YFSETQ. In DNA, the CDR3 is TGCGCCAGCAGCTTGGTTCAGGGGCCAGATACGCAGTATTTT. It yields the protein CASSLVQGPDTQYF.

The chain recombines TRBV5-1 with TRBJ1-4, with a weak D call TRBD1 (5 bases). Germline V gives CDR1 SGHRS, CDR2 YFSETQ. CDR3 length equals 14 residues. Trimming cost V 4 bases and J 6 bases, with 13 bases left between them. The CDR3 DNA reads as TGCGCCAGCAGCGGGGGGAACAGTTATGAAAAACTGTTTTTT. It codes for CASSGGNSYEKLFF. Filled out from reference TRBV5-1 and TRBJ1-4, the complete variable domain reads KAGVTQTPRYLIKTRGQQVTLSCSPISGHRSVSWYQQTPGQGLQFLFEYFSETQRNKGNFPGRFSGRQFSNSRSEMNVSTLELGDSALYLCASSGGNSYEKLFFGSGTQLSVL.

This CDR3 reads CASSLGGLGQGVNEQYF. CDR3 nucleotide sequence: TGTGCCAGCAGCCTGGGAGGGTTGGGACAGGGGGTGAACGAGCAGTACTTC. The rearrangement links TRBV11-2 to TRBJ2-7; 11 bases map to TRBD1. CDR3 length: 17 amino acids. V trimming: 5 bases; J trimming: 5 bases; junction bases outside the gene matches: 14. Germline assignment: CDR1 SGHAT and CDR2 FQNNGV.

Here the CDR3 reads CSVVDSGNTIYF. The CDR3 region has the DNA TGCAGCGTTGTGGACTCTGGAAACACCATATATTTT. The chain joins TRBV29-1 to TRBJ1-3; D remains ambiguous. The CDR3 totals 12 residues. Germline V CDR1 and CDR2: SQVTM, ANQGSEA. Trimming shortened V by 4 bases and J by 0 bases, and 4 bases separated the two germline ends.

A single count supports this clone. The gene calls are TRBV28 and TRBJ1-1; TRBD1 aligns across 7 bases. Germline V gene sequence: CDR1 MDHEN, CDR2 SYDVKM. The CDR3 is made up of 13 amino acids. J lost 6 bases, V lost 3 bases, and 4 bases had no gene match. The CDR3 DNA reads TGTGCCAGCAGTTTGACGACAGGGTCTGAAGCTTTCTTT. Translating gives CASSLTTGSEAFF.

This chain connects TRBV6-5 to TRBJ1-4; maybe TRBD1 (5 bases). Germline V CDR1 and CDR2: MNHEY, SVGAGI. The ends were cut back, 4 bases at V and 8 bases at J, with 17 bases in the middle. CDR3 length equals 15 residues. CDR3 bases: TGTGCCAGCAGTTCCTATGGGGCAGGCGAGGAAAAACTGTTTTTT. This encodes CASSSYGAGEEKLFF.

CDR3 loop: CASSQESYVGTQYF. For the CDR3, the DNA is TGCGCCAGCAGCCAAGAAAGCTACGTCGGTACGCAGTATTTT. V usage is TRBV4-3 and J usage is TRBJ2-3, with no clear D. The CDR3 runs 14 residues. The V end was cut by 0 bases, the J end by 8 bases, with 12 bases between. CDR1 is LGHNA, CDR2 YSLEER, per germline.

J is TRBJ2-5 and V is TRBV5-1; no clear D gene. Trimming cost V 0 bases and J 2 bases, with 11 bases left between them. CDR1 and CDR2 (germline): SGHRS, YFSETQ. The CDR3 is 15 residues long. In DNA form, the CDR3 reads TGCGCCAGCAGCTTGGGGCAGGTAACACAAGAGACCCAGTACTTC. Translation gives CASSLGQVTQETQYF.

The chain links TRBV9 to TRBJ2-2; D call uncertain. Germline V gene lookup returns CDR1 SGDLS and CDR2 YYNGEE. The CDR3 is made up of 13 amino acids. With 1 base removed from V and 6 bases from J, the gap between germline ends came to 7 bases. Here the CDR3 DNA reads TGTGCCAGCAGCGTAAGAGTATCCGGGGAGCTGTTTTTT. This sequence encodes CASSVRVSGELFF. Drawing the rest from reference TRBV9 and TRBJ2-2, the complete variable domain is DSGVTQTPKHLITATGQRVTLRCSPRSGDLSVYWYQQSLDQGLQFLIQYYNGEERAKGNILERFSAQQFPDLHSELNLSSLELGDSALYFCASSVRVSGELFFGEGSRLTVL.

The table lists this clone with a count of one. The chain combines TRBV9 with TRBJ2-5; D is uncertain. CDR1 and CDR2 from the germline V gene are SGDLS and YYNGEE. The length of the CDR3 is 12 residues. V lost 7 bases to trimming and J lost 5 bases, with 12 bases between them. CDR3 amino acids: CASSKIEETQYF. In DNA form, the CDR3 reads TGTGCCAGCTCCAAAATAGAGGAGACCCAGTACTTC.

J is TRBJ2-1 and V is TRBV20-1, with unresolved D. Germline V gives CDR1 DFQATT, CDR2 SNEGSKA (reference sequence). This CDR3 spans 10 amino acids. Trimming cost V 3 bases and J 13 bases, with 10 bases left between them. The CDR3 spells CSASLQKQFF. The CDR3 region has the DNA TGCAGTGCTAGTTTACAGAAACAGTTCTTC.

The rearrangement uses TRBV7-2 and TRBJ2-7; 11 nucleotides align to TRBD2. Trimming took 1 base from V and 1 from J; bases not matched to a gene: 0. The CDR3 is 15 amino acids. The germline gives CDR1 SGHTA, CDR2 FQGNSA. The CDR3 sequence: CASSLVAGGSYEQYF. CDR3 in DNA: TGTGCCAGCAGCTTAGTAGCGGGGGGGTCCTACGAGCAGTACTTC.

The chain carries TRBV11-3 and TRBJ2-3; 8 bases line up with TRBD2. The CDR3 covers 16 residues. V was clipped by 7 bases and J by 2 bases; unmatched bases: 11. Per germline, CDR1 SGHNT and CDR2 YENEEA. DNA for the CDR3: TGTGCCAGCACCCCGGGACTAGATTGGGTCACAGATACGCAGTATTTT. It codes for CASTPGLDWVTDTQYF. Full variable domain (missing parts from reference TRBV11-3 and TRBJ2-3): EAGVVQSPRYKIIEKKQPVAFWCNPISGHNTLYWYLQNLGQGPELLIRYENEEAVDDSQLPKDRFSAERLKGVDSTLKIQPAELGDSAVYLCASTPGLDWVTDTQYFGPGTRLTVL.

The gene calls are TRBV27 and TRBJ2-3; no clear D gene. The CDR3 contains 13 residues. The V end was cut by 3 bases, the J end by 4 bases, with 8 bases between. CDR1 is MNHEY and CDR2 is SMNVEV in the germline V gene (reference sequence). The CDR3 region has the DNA TGTGCCAGCAGTTTCGTTGGTGCAGATACGCAGTATTTT. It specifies CASSFVGADTQYF.

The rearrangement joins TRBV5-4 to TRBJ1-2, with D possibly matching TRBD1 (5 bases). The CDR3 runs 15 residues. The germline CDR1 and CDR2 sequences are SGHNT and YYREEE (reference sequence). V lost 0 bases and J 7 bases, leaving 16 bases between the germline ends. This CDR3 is CASSLGRGQEGGYTF. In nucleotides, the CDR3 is TGTGCCAGCAGCTTGGGACGGGGCCAAGAAGGTGGCTACACCTTC.

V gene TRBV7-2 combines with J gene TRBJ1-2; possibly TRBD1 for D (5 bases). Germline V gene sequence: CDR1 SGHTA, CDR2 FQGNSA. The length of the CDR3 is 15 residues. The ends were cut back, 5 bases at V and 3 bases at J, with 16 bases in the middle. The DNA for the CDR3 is TGTGCCAGCAGCCCCGGGGGAATCCGGGACTATGGCTACACCTTC. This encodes CASSPGGIRDYGYTF.

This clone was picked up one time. The CDR3 reads CSVDVGQGGQPQHF. DNA of the CDR3: TGCAGCGTTGATGTCGGACAGGGGGGTCAGCCCCAGCATTTT. This chain joins TRBV29-1 and TRBJ1-5, with TRBD1 matching over 10 bases. This CDR3 contains 14 residues. V gave up 3 bases and J gave up 6 bases; unmatched junction bases: 5. From germline, CDR1 is SQVTM and CDR2 ANQGSEA.

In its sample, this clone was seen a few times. CDR3 protein: CASSAGRTNYGYTF. DNA of the CDR3: TGCGCCAGCAGCGCGGGACGGACTAACTATGGCTACACCTTC. The V and J genes are TRBV4-1 and TRBJ1-2; a weak D match, TRBD1 (5 bases). CDR3 length: 14 amino acids. Germline CDR1 is MGHRA and CDR2 is YSYEKL. Trimming removed 5 bases at V and 0 bases at J, with 10 bases between.

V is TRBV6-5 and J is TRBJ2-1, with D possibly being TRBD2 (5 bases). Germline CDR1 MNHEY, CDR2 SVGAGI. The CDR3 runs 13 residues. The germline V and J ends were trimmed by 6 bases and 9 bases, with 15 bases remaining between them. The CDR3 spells CASRLGVGLEQFF. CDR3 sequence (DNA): TGTGCCAGCAGACTCGGGGTCGGCCTTGAGCAGTTCTTC.

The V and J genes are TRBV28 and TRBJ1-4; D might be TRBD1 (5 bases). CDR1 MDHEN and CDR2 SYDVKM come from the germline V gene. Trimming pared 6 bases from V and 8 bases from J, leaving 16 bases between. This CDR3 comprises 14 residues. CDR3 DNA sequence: TGTGCCAGCAGCTTTCAGCTAGGGGCCGAAAAACTGTTTTTT. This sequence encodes CASSFQLGAEKLFF.

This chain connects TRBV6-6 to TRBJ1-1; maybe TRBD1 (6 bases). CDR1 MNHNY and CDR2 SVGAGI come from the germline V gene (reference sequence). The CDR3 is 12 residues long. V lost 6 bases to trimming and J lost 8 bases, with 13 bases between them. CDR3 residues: CASRPTGSEAFF. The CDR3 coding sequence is TGTGCCAGCAGACCTACAGGGAGCGAAGCTTTCTTT.

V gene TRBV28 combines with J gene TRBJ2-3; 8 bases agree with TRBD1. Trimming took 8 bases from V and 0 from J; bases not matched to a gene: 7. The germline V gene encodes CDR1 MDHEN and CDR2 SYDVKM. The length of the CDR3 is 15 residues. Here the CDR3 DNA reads TGTGCCAGCCATACCAGGGGGCAGAGCACAGATACGCAGTATTTT. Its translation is CASHTRGQSTDTQYF.

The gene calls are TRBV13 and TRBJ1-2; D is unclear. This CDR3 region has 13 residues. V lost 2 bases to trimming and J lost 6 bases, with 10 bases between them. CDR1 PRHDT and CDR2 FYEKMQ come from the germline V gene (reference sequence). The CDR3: CASSLFGQHGYTF. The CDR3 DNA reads TGTGCCAGCAGCTTATTTGGTCAGCATGGCTACACCTTC.